Below, 4 T cell receptor beta chains from the same sample are listed, as sequenced in a study of shared clonotypes between healthy human individuals. TCRdb's table, derived via immunoSEQ multiplex PCR, lists solely in-frame clones and lacks some. The sample has 2 million to 2.5 million clones, roughly 90% seen once. The specimen sequenced was naive CD4+ T cells from PBMCs. Subset specified: CD45RA+ positively selected. The receptors derive from a man aged 18 to 35 in good health. Some clones in this sample may be carry-over from other donors' samples.

The gene calls are TRBV2 and TRBJ2-1; D possibly matches TRBD1 or TRBD2 (5 bases each). Germline V gives CDR1 SNHLY, CDR2 FYNNEI. The CDR3 extends over 14 amino acids. DNA of the CDR3: TGTGCGACCGGGGCCTCAAGCTCCTACAATGAGCAGTTCTTC. It translates to CATGASSSYNEQFF.

The chain carries TRBV10-3 and TRBJ1-2; 7 bases align to TRBD1. The CDR3 sequence is 13 residues long. CDR1 and CDR2 from the germline V gene are ENHRY and SYGVKD. V was clipped by 5 bases and J by 5 bases; unmatched bases: 5. CDR3 coding DNA: TGTGCCATCAGTACAGGGGATGTGTATGGCTACACCTTC. Its translation is CAISTGDVYGYTF.

The chain links TRBV2 to TRBJ1-3; D ambiguous. Trimming removed 6 bases from V and 5 bases from J, with 8 bases in between. Per the germline V gene, CDR1 is SNHLY and CDR2 is FYNNEI. This CDR3 has 12 amino acids. In DNA, the CDR3 is TGTGCCAGCAGGGTAGGGAGAAACACCATATATTTT. Translating gives CASRVGRNTIYF.

The gene calls are TRBV19 and TRBJ2-6; D gene ambiguous. The ends were cut back, 5 bases at V and 1 base at J, with 18 bases in the middle. The germline V gene encodes CDR1 LNHDA and CDR2 SQIVND (reference sequence). This CDR3 is 18 amino acids long. CDR3 coding DNA: TGTGCCAGTAGTGGATGGTACAGTTCAGAGTCTGGGGCCAACGTCCTGACTTTC. Its protein is CASSGWYSSESGANVLTF.